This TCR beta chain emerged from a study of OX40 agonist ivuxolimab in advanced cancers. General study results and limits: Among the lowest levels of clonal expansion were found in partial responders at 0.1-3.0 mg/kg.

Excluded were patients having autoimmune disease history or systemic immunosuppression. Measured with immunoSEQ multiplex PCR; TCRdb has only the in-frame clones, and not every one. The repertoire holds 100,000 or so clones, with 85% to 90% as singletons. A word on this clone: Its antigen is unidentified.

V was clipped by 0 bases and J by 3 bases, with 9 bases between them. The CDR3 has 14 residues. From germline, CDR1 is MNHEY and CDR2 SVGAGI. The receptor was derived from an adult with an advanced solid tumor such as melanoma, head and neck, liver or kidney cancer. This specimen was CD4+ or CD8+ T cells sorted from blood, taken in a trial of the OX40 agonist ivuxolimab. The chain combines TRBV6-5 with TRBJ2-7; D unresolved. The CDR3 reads CASSYSQQNYEQYF. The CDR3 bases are TGTGCCAGCAGTTACTCGCAACAGAACTACGAGCAGTACTTC.